This T cell receptor (beta chain) was sequenced for a study of CD8 T cells in Susac syndrome. Germline V CDR1 and CDR2: MNHEY, SVGEGT. The J segment lost 0 bases and the V segment lost 4 bases, leaving 8 bases of the junction unmatched. The CDR3 has 16 residues. Peripheral blood CD8+ and CD4+ T cells were profiled by TCR beta sequencing. RNA in amounts of about 0.45 to 1 ug was reverse transcribed with random hexamers. An immunoSEQ multiplex PCR amplified TCR beta CDR3 over 54 Vbeta and 13 Jbeta. TCRdb itself ran the immunoSEQ multiplex PCR reads through MiXCR, one entry per CDR3 protein. This table holds about 400,000 distinct CDR3 sequences, roughly 85% found once.

The chain uses TRBV6-2 or TRBV6-3 and TRBJ1-1; 7 nucleotides line up with TRBD1. This receptor was taken from a human donor with multiple sclerosis. Material: CD8+ T cells from PBMCs. The CDR3 loop is CASSFAGTDLNTEAFF. DNA of the CDR3: TGTGCCAGCAGTTTCGCCGGGACAGACCTGAACACTGAAGCTTTCTTT.